Following are 24 T cell receptor beta chains from one sample sequenced in a study of cytomegalovirus exposure and HLA in healthy donors. The PCR was carried out with 60 Vbeta primers and 13 Jbeta primers. Here immunoSEQ multiplex PCR was the method, and the copy in TCRdb shows in-frame clones only, minus some. The table has roughly 100,000 clones, about 72% seen once. The sequencing input was PBMCs. Every receptor here comes from an older woman in good health and CMV-seropositive.

This clone was seen ten or more times. The chain joins TRBV9 to TRBJ2-2; D gene uncertain. Trimming stripped 4 bases from V and 5 bases from J, with 6 bases between. The CDR3 is made up of 12 amino acids. CDR1 is SGDLS and CDR2 is YYNGEE in the germline V gene. Here the CDR3 reads CASSSRTGELFF. The CDR3 DNA reads as TGTGCCAGCAGCTCCCGTACCGGGGAGCTGTTTTTT.

CDR3 nucleotides: TGCGCCAGCAGCTTCACGGAACCTGGGTCGACCTCGGGCGAGCAGTACTTC. Translation gives CASSFTEPGSTSGEQYF. The V gene is TRBV5-1, the J gene TRBJ2-7; no clear D gene. Germline CDR1 SGHRS, CDR2 YFSETQ. The V gene lost 2 bases and the J gene lost 6 bases, with 24 bases spanning the gap. The CDR3 has 17 residues.

The V call is TRBV13, the J call TRBJ2-7; 8 bases fit TRBD2. CDR1 and CDR2 (germline): PRHDT, FYEKMQ (reference sequence). The CDR3 contains 15 residues. Unmatched junction bases numbered 13, after V lost 7 bases and J lost 5 bases. The CDR3 nucleotides read TGTGCCAGCAACCCCGGGAGGGGCAGGTTAAACGAGCAGTACTTC. Translation: CASNPGRGRLNEQYF.

This rearrangement joins TRBV6-1 to TRBJ1-4, with D hard to call. CDR3 length: 14 amino acids. With 7 bases removed from V and 2 bases from J, the gap between germline ends came to 11 bases. Per the germline V gene, CDR1 is MNHNS and CDR2 is SASEGT. CDR3 nucleotide sequence: TGTGCCAGCAACCTCGATCAGACTAATGAAAAACTGTTTTTT. Its translation is CASNLDQTNEKLFF.

The rearrangement joins TRBV21-1 to TRBJ2-5; the table's TRBD2 call for D was not verified on the DNA. TRBV21-1 is flagged as a pseudogene. The length of the CDR3 is 13 residues. The CDR3: CASSKRGGGTQYF. CDR3 nucleotide sequence: TGTGCCAGCAGCAAGCGCGGGGGGGGGACCCAGTACTTC.

V usage is TRBV11-3 and J usage is TRBJ2-1, with D perhaps TRBD2 (5 bases). V shed 5 bases and J shed 6 bases, with 17 bases lying between them. The CDR3 totals 15 residues. CDR1 and CDR2 from the germline V gene are SGHNT and YENEEA. CDR3 DNA sequence: TGTGCCAGCAGCCTCGAGGGAGACGGCGCCAATGAGCAGTTCTTC. Residues: CASSLEGDGANEQFF.

The J gene is TRBJ1-5, the V gene TRBV27; perhaps TRBD1 as D (6 bases). The V and J ends lost 4 bases and 6 bases respectively, with 10 bases between them. There are 13 residues in the CDR3. Germline V gene data show CDR1 as MNHEY and CDR2 as SMNVEV (reference sequence). CDR3 bases: TGTGCCAGCAGTTCGACAGGAAGTCAGCCCCAGCATTTT. Translating gives CASSSTGSQPQHF.

The chain links TRBV7-6 to TRBJ2-7, with 11 bases that match TRBD2. Germline CDR1 and CDR2: SGHVS and FNYEAQ. Trimming took 1 base from V and 5 from J; bases not matched to a gene: 7. The CDR3 loop spans 16 amino acids. The CDR3 coding sequence is TGTGCCAGCAGCTTAGAAACTAGCGGGAGTCGCCACGAGCAGTACTTC. Encoded protein: CASSLETSGSRHEQYF.

This clone was seen a handful of times. J is TRBJ1-1 and V is TRBV7-2; 7 nucleotides align to TRBD1. Germline loops: CDR1 SGHTA, CDR2 FQGNSA. This CDR3 contains 15 residues. The J segment lost 0 bases and the V segment lost 4 bases, leaving 5 bases of the junction unmatched. CDR3 coding DNA: TGTGCCAGCAGCTCAACCGGGACAGTGAACACTGAAGCTTTCTTT. Residues: CASSSTGTVNTEAFF.

CDR3 loop: CASTLAASYNEQFF. DNA for the CDR3: TGTGCCAGCACCCTCGCGGCCTCCTACAATGAGCAGTTCTTC. The V and J genes are TRBV7-9 and TRBJ2-1; D unclear. The V end lost 7 bases, the J end lost 0 bases, and 10 bases lay between the germline ends. This CDR3 comprises 14 residues. Germline CDR1 is SEHNR and CDR2 is FQNEAQ (reference sequence).

V usage is TRBV28 and J usage is TRBJ1-2; 7 bases agree with TRBD1. V lost 11 bases and J lost 8; bases outside the gene matches: 14. The CDR3 has 13 residues. Germline lookup yields CDR1 MDHEN and CDR2 SYDVKM. The CDR3 loop reads CAAGQPVLSGYTF. CDR3 DNA sequence: TGTGCCGCGGGACAGCCAGTCCTATCGGGCTACACCTTC.

V is TRBV5-6 and J is TRBJ2-4, with a tentative D call TRBD2 (5 bases). The CDR3 has 14 amino acids. V was trimmed by 2 bases and J by 5 bases, leaving 11 bases between them. CDR1 is SGHDT and CDR2 is YYEEEE in the germline V gene. The CDR3 loop is CASSLPGNQNIQYF. CDR3 DNA sequence: TGTGCCAGCAGCTTACCCGGGAATCAAAACATTCAGTACTTC.

The chain links TRBV27 to TRBJ2-6; D unclear. Germline CDR1 and CDR2: MNHEY and SMNVEV (reference sequence). The CDR3 has 14 residues. Deletions cut 5 bases from V and 0 bases from J, with 5 bases between. CDR3: CASSGNSGANVLTF. The CDR3 DNA follows: TGTGCCAGCAGTGGCAACTCTGGGGCCAACGTCCTGACTTTC.

V gene TRBV7-9 combines with J gene TRBJ2-7; D gene unclear. There are 12 residues in the CDR3. The ends were cut back, 5 bases at V and 4 bases at J, with 9 bases in the middle. Germline CDR1 reads SEHNR; CDR2 reads FQNEAQ (reference sequence). CDR3 DNA sequence: TGTGCCAGCAGCACCGCTAGTTACGAGCAGTACTTC. Its translation: CASSTASYEQYF.

The chain recombines TRBV6-5 with TRBJ2-2; a possible D gene is TRBD2 (5 bases). The CDR3 covers 15 residues. Trimming took 2 bases from V and 2 from J, leaving 9 bases between them. CDR1 MNHEY and CDR2 SVGAGI come from the germline V gene. The CDR3 is CASSYGGSNTGELFF. The CDR3 DNA follows: TGTGCCAGCAGTTACGGCGGGTCCAACACCGGGGAGCTGTTTTTT.

CDR3 sequence (DNA): TGTGCCAGCAGCCCCCGGGACAGGGCCTACGAGCAGTACTTC. Protein: CASSPRDRAYEQYF. The chain employs TRBV9 and TRBJ2-7; 9 positions agree with TRBD1. This CDR3 region has 14 residues. CDR1 is SGDLS, CDR2 YYNGEE, per germline. J lost 2 bases, V lost 4 bases, and 4 bases had no gene match.

The V call is TRBV7-9, the J call TRBJ2-1; a possible D gene is TRBD1 (5 bases). The CDR3 has 14 amino acids. V was shortened by 4 bases and J by 0 bases, with 7 bases between the two germline ends. The germline gives CDR1 SEHNR, CDR2 FQNEAQ (reference sequence). CDR3 DNA sequence: TGTGCCAGCAGCTCAGGGTACTCCTACAATGAGCAGTTCTTC. This gives the protein CASSSGYSYNEQFF.

This clone has just a few counts. This chain connects TRBV11-2 to TRBJ1-1, with D perhaps TRBD1 (6 bases). The V end was cut by 6 bases, the J end by 3 bases, with 11 bases between. The CDR3 contains 13 residues. CDR1 SGHAT and CDR2 FQNNGV come from the germline V gene. The CDR3 DNA reads as TGTGCCAGCAGTCCTCAGGGGTACACTGAAGCTTTCTTT. As protein: CASSPQGYTEAFF.

This rearrangement joins TRBV28 to TRBJ2-5, with 8 bases matching TRBD2. The J segment lost 1 base and the V segment lost 2 bases, leaving 3 bases of the junction unmatched. The CDR3 consists of 15 residues. Germline CDR1 is MDHEN and CDR2 is SYDVKM. CDR3 residues: CASSLRGGFQETQYF. The CDR3 DNA follows: TGTGCCAGCAGTTTACGGGGGGGGTTCCAAGAGACCCAGTACTTC.

This clone was seen a few times. V and J are TRBV7-9 and TRBJ1-2, with unresolved D. Per germline, CDR1 SEHNR and CDR2 FQNEAQ (reference sequence). The length of the CDR3 is 14 residues. Trimming removed 4 bases from V and 4 bases from J, with 13 bases in between. The CDR3 DNA reads as TGTGCCAGCAGCTCGTGGCAGGCGGGCTATGGCTACACCTTC. This sequence encodes CASSSWQAGYGYTF.

This clone occurred a few times. CDR3 sequence: CASSPAQQGRWHF. CDR3 in DNA: TGTGCCAGCTCACCAGCCCAGCAGGGTAGGTGGCATTTT. This chain uses TRBV18 with TRBJ1-5, with D possibly being TRBD1 (5 bases). The CDR3 runs to 13 residues. Trimming removed 2 bases from V and 15 bases from J, with 17 bases in between. Germline CDR1 and CDR2: KGHSH and LQKENI.

CDR3 DNA sequence: TGTGCCAGCAGCGTAGGTGGGGAGGGCCTGAAGTTCTTC. Its translation is CASSVGGEGLKFF. The V call is TRBV9, the J call TRBJ2-1; the match to TRBD2 covers 7 bases. Trimming cost V 0 bases and J 14 bases; bases outside gene matches: 8. CDR1 is SGDLS, CDR2 YYNGEE, per germline. The CDR3 covers 13 residues.

J is TRBJ2-3 and V is TRBV7-9; TRBD1 is a possible D gene (6 bases). This CDR3 contains 16 residues. CDR1 SEHNR and CDR2 FQNEAQ come from the germline V gene (reference sequence). V lost 1 base and J 3 bases, leaving 14 bases between the germline ends. CDR3 in amino acids: CASSLVWGRGTDTQYF. The CDR3 region has the DNA TGTGCCAGCAGCTTAGTATGGGGCAGGGGTACAGATACGCAGTATTTT.

This chain uses TRBV6-5 with TRBJ2-7, with D tentatively TRBD1 (5 bases). This CDR3 has 14 amino acids. Trimming removed 5 bases at V and 0 bases at J, with 11 bases between. Germline V CDR1 and CDR2: MNHEY, SVGAGI. The CDR3 protein is CASSLAGFSYEQYF. CDR3 nucleotide sequence: TGTGCCAGCAGTCTTGCAGGGTTCTCCTACGAGCAGTACTTC.